Below are 14 T cell receptor beta chains sequenced from a single sample in a study of control samples from healthy donors and cancer patients (dated by TCRdb to about 2020). Receptor amplification or capture employed the immunoSEQ multiplex PCR assay. What TCRdb holds here is the immuneACCESS table cut down to in-frame rearrangements. Part of the clones is not present; checked against another copy, under half of the missing clones reflect an unresolved V gene, and the others are unexplained. The table for this sample lists about 80,000 clones; approximately 88% of them were counted only once. The ten largest make up 7.5% to 8% of the sample. The sequencing input was blood. The receptors were sampled from a woman aged 55-70 years in good health.

The chain combines TRBV14 with TRBJ2-1; tentatively, D is TRBD2 (7 bases). CDR1 is SGHDN and CDR2 is FVKESK in the germline V gene. The V gene lost 7 bases and the J gene lost 4 bases, with 17 bases spanning the gap. This CDR3 has 15 amino acids. The CDR3 loop reads CASTHRGGGYNEQFF. CDR3 DNA sequence: TGTGCCAGCACCCACCGCGGGGGCGGTTACAATGAGCAGTTCTTC.

This sequence joins TRBV5-1 and TRBJ2-3; TRBD2 matches 14 bases. Germline-derived CDR1 and CDR2 are SGHRS and YFSETQ. Germline trimming cut 4 bases from V and 5 bases from J; bases unmatched to any gene: 6. The CDR3 is 16 residues long. The CDR3 DNA reads as TGCGCCAGCAGCCTGACTAGCGGGGGGGCAATAGATACGCAGTATTTT. Translating gives CASSLTSGGAIDTQYF.

This chain connects TRBV3-1 (or the pseudogene TRBV3-2) to TRBJ1-3; D not certain. In germline, CDR1 is LGHDT, CDR2 YNNKEL (reference sequence). The CDR3 covers 16 residues. With 1 base removed from V and 0 bases from J, the gap between germline ends came to 10 bases. CDR3 DNA: TGTGCCAGCAGCCAAGTTCCAGCCCCCTCTGGAAACACCATATATTTT. Amino acid sequence: CASSQVPAPSGNTIYF.

This chain links TRBV11-2 with TRBJ1-2; D is perhaps TRBD1 (6 bases). Between the trimmed V and J ends, which lost 5 bases and 4 bases, there was a span of 17 bases. Germline CDR1 reads SGHAT; CDR2 reads FQNNGV. This CDR3 contains 15 residues. This CDR3 is CASSPYGQTPYGYTF. In nucleotides, the CDR3 is TGTGCCAGCAGCCCCTATGGACAGACCCCCTATGGCTACACCTTC. Supplemented by reference TRBV11-2 and TRBJ1-2, the full variable domain reads EAGVAQSPRYKIIEKRQSVAFWCNPISGHATLYWYQQILGQGPKLLIQFQNNGVVDDSQLPKDRFSAERLKGVDSTLKIQPAKLEDSAVYLCASSPYGQTPYGYTFGSGTRLTVV.

The chain employs TRBV5-1 and TRBJ1-1; D gene ambiguous. Germline loops: CDR1 SGHRS, CDR2 YFSETQ. This CDR3 comprises 13 residues. V shed 4 bases and J shed 0 bases, with 7 bases lying between them. For the CDR3, the DNA is TGCGCCAGCAGCGTTGACCTGAACACTGAAGCTTTCTTT. Translation gives CASSVDLNTEAFF.

The chain has TRBV2 and TRBJ2-1, with D possibly TRBD2 on 5 matching bases. Between the trimmed V and J ends, which lost 10 bases and 4 bases, there was a span of 8 bases. Germline CDR1 reads SNHLY; CDR2 reads FYNNEI. This CDR3 is 11 amino acids long. The CDR3 region is CATAVYNEQFF. The CDR3 DNA sequence: TGTGCCACAGCGGTATACAATGAGCAGTTCTTC.

The chain is built from TRBV3-1 (or the pseudogene TRBV3-2) and TRBJ2-2; 7 bases agree with TRBD1. With 6 bases clipped from V and 6 bases from J, the junction kept 7 bases outside the gene matches. Germline V gene lookup returns CDR1 LGHDT and CDR2 YNNKEL (reference sequence). This CDR3 has 14 amino acids. CDR3 region: CASRHHTGAGELFF. For the CDR3, the DNA is TGTGCCAGCAGGCATCATACAGGGGCCGGGGAGCTGTTTTTT.

CDR3 residues: CASSPTPGSYNEQFF. CDR3 sequence (DNA): TGTGCCAGCTCACCGACACCGGGCTCCTACAATGAGCAGTTCTTC. This chain connects TRBV18 to TRBJ2-1; no firm D call. Looked up from germline, CDR1 is KGHSH and CDR2 is LQKENI. V dropped 3 bases and J dropped 0 bases, with 9 bases sitting between them. This CDR3 spans 15 amino acids. Variable domain in full (rest from reference TRBV18 and TRBJ2-1): NAGVMQNPRHLVRRRGQEARLRCSPMKGHSHVYWYRQLPEEGLKFMVYLQKENIIDESGMPKERFSAEFPKEGPSILRIQQVVRGDSAAYFCASSPTPGSYNEQFFGPGTRLTVL.

The rearrangement uses TRBV18 and TRBJ2-2, with 7 positions matching TRBD2. Trimming took 1 base from V and 4 from J; bases not matched to a gene: 3. The CDR3 has 15 residues. CDR1 is KGHSH, CDR2 LQKENI, per germline. CDR3 amino acids: CASSPRRESTGELFF. The CDR3 DNA follows: TGTGCCAGCTCACCACGGCGGGAGAGCACCGGGGAGCTGTTTTTT.

This clone was observed a few times. V and J are TRBV7-9 and TRBJ1-2; D remains unclear. Germline V gene lookup returns CDR1 SEHNR and CDR2 FQNEAQ (reference sequence). V lost 8 bases, J lost 0 bases, and 10 bases lay in between. The length of the CDR3 is 13 residues. CDR3 sequence (DNA): TGTGCCAGCTTCCCAGCCTCTAACTATGGCTACACCTTC. This encodes CASFPASNYGYTF.

This clone was picked up one time. The V and J genes are TRBV7-2 and TRBJ2-3, with 9 nucleotides matching TRBD2. The germline V gene has CDR1 SGHTA and CDR2 FQGNSA. The V segment lost 1 base and the J segment 6 bases; nucleotides outside the gene matches: 5. CDR3 length: 15 amino acids. The CDR3 sequence is CASSLDGGGVDTQYF. Written as DNA, the CDR3 is TGTGCCAGCAGCTTAGATGGCGGGGGGGTCGATACGCAGTATTTT. The variable domain in full, completed from reference TRBV7-2 and TRBJ2-3, reads GAGVSQSPSNKVTEKGKDVELRCDPISGHTALYWYRQSLGQGLEFLIYFQGNSAPDKSGLPSDRFSAERTGGSVSTLTIQRTQQEDSAVYLCASSLDGGGVDTQYFGPGTRLTVL.

The rearrangement uses TRBV3-1 (or the pseudogene TRBV3-2) and TRBJ1-6; D gene uncertain. Germline V gene lookup returns CDR1 LGHDT and CDR2 YNNKEL (reference sequence). V was trimmed by 0 bases and J by 11 bases, leaving 5 bases between them. This CDR3 spans 12 amino acids. CDR3 amino acids: CASSQEFTPLHF. The CDR3 region has the DNA TGTGCCAGCAGCCAAGAGTTTACACCCCTCCACTTT.

V is TRBV11-2 and J is TRBJ2-7; 10 nucleotides agree with TRBD1. The CDR3 runs 16 residues. Germline lookup yields CDR1 SGHAT and CDR2 FQNNGV. V lost 5 bases, J lost 4 bases, and 11 bases stayed unmatched. The CDR3 region is CASSLPGQGRPYEQYF. The CDR3 coding sequence is TGTGCCAGCAGCCTTCCGGGACAGGGGAGACCATACGAGCAGTACTTC.

V gene TRBV19 combines with J gene TRBJ1-2; no clear D. Trimming stripped 2 bases from V and 0 bases from J, with 4 bases between. The CDR3 is made up of 13 amino acids. Germline-derived CDR1 and CDR2 are LNHDA and SQIVND (reference sequence). CDR3 sequence reads: CASSIISNYGYTF. CDR3 sequence (DNA): TGTGCCAGTAGTATAATCTCTAACTATGGCTACACCTTC.